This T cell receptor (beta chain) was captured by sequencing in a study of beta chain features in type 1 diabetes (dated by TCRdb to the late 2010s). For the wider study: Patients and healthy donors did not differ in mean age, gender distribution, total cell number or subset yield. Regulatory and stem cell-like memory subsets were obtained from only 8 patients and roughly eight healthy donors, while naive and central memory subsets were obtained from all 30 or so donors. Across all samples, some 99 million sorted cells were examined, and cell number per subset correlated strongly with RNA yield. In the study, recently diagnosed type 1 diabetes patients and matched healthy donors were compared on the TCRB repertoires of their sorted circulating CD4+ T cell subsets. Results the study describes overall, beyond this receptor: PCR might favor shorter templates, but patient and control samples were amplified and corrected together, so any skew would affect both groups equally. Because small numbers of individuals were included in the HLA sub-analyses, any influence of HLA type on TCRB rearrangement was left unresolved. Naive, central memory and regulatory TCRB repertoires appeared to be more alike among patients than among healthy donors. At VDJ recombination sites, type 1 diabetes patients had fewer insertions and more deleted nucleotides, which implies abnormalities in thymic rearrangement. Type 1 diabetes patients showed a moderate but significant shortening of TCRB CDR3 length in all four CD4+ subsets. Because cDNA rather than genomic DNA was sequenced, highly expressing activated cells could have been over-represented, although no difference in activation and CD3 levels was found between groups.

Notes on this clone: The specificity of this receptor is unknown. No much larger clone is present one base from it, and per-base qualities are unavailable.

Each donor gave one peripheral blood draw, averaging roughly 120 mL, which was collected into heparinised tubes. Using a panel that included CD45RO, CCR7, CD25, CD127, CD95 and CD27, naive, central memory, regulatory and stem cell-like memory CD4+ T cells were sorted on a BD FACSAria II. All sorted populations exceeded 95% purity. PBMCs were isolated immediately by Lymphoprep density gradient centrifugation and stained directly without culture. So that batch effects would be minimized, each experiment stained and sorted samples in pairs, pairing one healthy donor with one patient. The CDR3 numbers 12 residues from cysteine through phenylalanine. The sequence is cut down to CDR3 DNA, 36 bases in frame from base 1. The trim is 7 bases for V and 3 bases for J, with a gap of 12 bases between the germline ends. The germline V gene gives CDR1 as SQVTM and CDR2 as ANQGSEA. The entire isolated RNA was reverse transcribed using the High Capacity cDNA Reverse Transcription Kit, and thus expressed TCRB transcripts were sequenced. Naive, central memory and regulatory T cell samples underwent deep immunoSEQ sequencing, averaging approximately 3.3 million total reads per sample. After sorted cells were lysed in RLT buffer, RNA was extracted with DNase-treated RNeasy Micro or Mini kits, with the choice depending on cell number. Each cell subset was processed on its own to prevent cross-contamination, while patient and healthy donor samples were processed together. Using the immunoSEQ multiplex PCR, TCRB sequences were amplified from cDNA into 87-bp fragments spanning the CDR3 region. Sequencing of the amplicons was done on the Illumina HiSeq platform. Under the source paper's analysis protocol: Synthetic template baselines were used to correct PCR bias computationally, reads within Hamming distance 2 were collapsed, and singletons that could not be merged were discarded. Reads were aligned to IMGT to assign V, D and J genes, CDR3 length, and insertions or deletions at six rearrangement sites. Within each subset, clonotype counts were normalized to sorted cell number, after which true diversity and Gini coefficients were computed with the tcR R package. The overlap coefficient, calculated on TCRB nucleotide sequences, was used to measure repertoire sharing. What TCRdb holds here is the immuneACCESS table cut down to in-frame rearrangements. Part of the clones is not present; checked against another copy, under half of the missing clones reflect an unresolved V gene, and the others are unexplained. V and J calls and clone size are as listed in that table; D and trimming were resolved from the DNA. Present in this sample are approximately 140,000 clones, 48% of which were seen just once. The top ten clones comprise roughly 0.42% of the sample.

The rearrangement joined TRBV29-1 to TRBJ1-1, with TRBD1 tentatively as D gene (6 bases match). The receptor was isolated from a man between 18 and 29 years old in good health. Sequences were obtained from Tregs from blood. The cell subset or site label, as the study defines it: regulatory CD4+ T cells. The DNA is TGCAGCGCTAACAGGGTTGACACTGAAGCTTTCTTT. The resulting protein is CSANRVDTEAFF. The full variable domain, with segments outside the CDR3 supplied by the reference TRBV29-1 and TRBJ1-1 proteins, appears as SAVISQKPSRDICQRGTSLTIQCQVDSQVTMMFWYRQQPGQSLTLIATANQGSEATYESGFVIDKFPISRPNLTFSTLTVSNMSPEDSSIYLCSANRVDTEAFFGQGTRLTVV.